Listed below are T cell receptor beta chains from one sample, sequenced in a study of shared clonotypes between healthy human individuals. Assay used: immunoSEQ multiplex PCR; TCRdb lists only in-frame clones, some missing. The sample has millions of clones, 90% to 95% seen once. Specimen: naive CD8+ T cells from PBMCs. Source of these receptors: a man aged 18 to 30 in good health. Some clones in this sample may be carry-over from other donors' samples. Both conserved end residues are part of each CDR3. The D gene is left open where the match is weak. The size of a clone is reported for some rows only, either as once, few or many, or as a class for expanded clones.

size: NA; J: TRBJ1-1; V: TRBV11-2; D: NA; DNA: TGTGCCAGCAGCCCTTCACGAGCCCAAAACACTGAAGCTTTCTTT; CDR3: CASSPSRAQNTEAFF
size: NA; J: TRBJ2-5; V: TRBV9; D: NA; DNA: TGTGCCAGCAGAGCCCTAGCCCCGGGTCCAGAGACCCAGTACTTC; CDR3: CASRALAPGPETQYF
size: NA; J: TRBJ1-1; V: TRBV30; D: NA; DNA: TGTGTCCTCTCAGAGACTGAAGCTTTCTTT; CDR3: CVLSETEAFF
size: NA; J: TRBJ2-1; V: TRBV6-1; D: NA; DNA: TGTGCCAGCAGTGAAAGGCAGGGTTTGGTCCTCTCCTACAATGAGCAGTTCTTC; CDR3: CASSERQGLVLSYNEQFF
size: NA; J: TRBJ2-1; V: TRBV7-2; D: NA; DNA: TGTGCCAGCAGCTCCCTCAGGCGGGGATCAAACAATGAGCAGTTCTTC; CDR3: CASSSLRRGSNNEQFF
size: NA; J: TRBJ2-5; V: TRBV7-2; D: TRBD2; DNA: TGTGCCAGCAGCGACCCGTATAGCGGGAGACAAGAGACCCAGTACTTC; CDR3: CASSDPYSGRQETQYF
size: NA; J: TRBJ2-7; V: TRBV13; D: NA; DNA: TGTGCCAGCGCCTCCTCGGGGTACGAGCAGTACTTC; CDR3: CASASSGYEQYF
size: once; J: TRBJ2-5; V: TRBV29-1; D: NA; DNA: TGCAGCGTTGAGGAGGCGGAGGTGTGGACTCTGGAGACCCAGTACTTC; CDR3: CSVEEAEVWTLETQYF
size: NA; J: TRBJ2-7; V: TRBV6-5; D: NA; DNA: TGTGCCAGCAGTTACAGGGGGGACGGCTACGAGCAGTACTTC; CDR3: CASSYRGDGYEQYF
size: NA; J: TRBJ1-3; V: TRBV2; D: NA; DNA: TGTGCCAGCAGAGACAGCACTTTCTCTGGAAACACCATATATTTT; CDR3: CASRDSTFSGNTIYF
size: NA; J: TRBJ2-2; V: TRBV19; D: NA; DNA: TGTGCCAGTAGTCTGGGATTGGAGACCGGGGAGCTGTTTTTT; CDR3: CASSLGLETGELFF
size: once; J: TRBJ2-1; V: TRBV5-4; D: NA; DNA: TGTGCCAGCAGCTTGATGGGGTCCTACAATGAGCAGTTCTTC; CDR3: CASSLMGSYNEQFF
size: once; J: TRBJ1-5; V: TRBV27; D: TRBD1; DNA: TGTGCCAGCAGCGACAGGGGGGCTAGCAATCAGCCCCAGCATTTT; CDR3: CASSDRGASNQPQHF
size: NA; J: TRBJ2-3; V: TRBV2; D: TRBD2; DNA: TGTGCCAGCAGTTACCCGCGGGAGTTGAGGACAGATACGCAGTATTTT; CDR3: CASSYPRELRTDTQYF
size: NA; J: TRBJ2-7; V: TRBV27; D: NA; DNA: TGTGCCAGCAGTTTAACTGTGGGCTACGAGCAGTACTTC; CDR3: CASSLTVGYEQYF
size: NA; J: TRBJ2-7; V: TRBV9; D: TRBD2; DNA: TGTGCCAGCAGCGTAGACGGGGGGACCTACGAGCAGTACTTC; CDR3: CASSVDGGTYEQYF
size: NA; J: TRBJ2-3; V: TRBV9; D: NA; DNA: TGTGCCAGCAGCGTAGGGTTAGAAATTAGCACAGATACGCAGTATTTT; CDR3: CASSVGLEISTDTQYF
size: NA; J: TRBJ1-2; V: TRBV27; D: NA; DNA: TGTGCCAGCAGTTTGGGAGGGGGGGCCTATGGCTACACCTTC; CDR3: CASSLGGGAYGYTF
size: NA; J: TRBJ1-3; V: TRBV6-6; D: TRBD1; DNA: TGTGCCAGCAGTTCGGACAGGGCTGGAAACACCATATATTTT; CDR3: CASSSDRAGNTIYF
size: once; J: TRBJ2-1; V: TRBV6-5; D: NA; DNA: TGTGCCAGCAGTTACTTTAGGGCAATGGGGGACAATGAGCAGTTCTTC; CDR3: CASSYFRAMGDNEQFF
size: NA; J: TRBJ1-1; V: TRBV15; D: NA; DNA: TGTGCCACCAGCAGTCAAAGTAAAGAGCAGGGGTACACTGAAGCTTTCTTT; CDR3: CATSSQSKEQGYTEAFF
size: NA; J: TRBJ2-1; V: TRBV28; D: NA; DNA: TGTGCCAGCAGTTTAAGGCGGGATGGGCTGGATGAGCAGTTCTTC; CDR3: CASSLRRDGLDEQFF
size: once; J: TRBJ1-5; V: TRBV27; D: NA; DNA: TGTGCCAGCGGAACCAATCAGCCCCAGCATTTT; CDR3: CASGTNQPQHF
size: NA; J: TRBJ2-2; V: TRBV4-3; D: NA; DNA: TGCGCCAGCAGCCAAGATACACAGGGTTTCGGTTCCGGGGAGCTGTTTTTT; CDR3: CASSQDTQGFGSGELFF
size: NA; J: TRBJ1-4; V: TRBV27; D: NA; DNA: TGTGCCAGCAGTTTATCCCCCAGGGGAGGAGAAAAACTGTTTTTT; CDR3: CASSLSPRGGEKLFF
size: NA; J: TRBJ1-1; V: TRBV19; D: NA; DNA: TGTGCCAGTAGTAACCCCGAGGACGGCACTGAAGCTTTCTTT; CDR3: CASSNPEDGTEAFF
size: NA; J: TRBJ2-7; V: TRBV5-4; D: TRBD2; DNA: TGTGCCAGCAGCTTGGGGATGGGACTAGCGGGAACCGAGCAGTACTTC; CDR3: CASSLGMGLAGTEQYF
size: NA; J: TRBJ1-6; V: TRBV4-3; D: TRBD1; DNA: TGCGCCAGCAGCCAAGGGACAGGGGTGGGTTCACCCCTCCACTTT; CDR3: CASSQGTGVGSPLHF
size: NA; J: TRBJ2-7; V: TRBV20-1; D: NA; DNA: TGCAGTGCTAGGACGTCCTACGAGCAGTACTTC; CDR3: CSARTSYEQYF
size: NA; J: TRBJ1-2; V: TRBV19; D: TRBD1; DNA: TGTGCCAGTAGTACTTCCAGGGGGGAGTATGGCTACACCTTC; CDR3: CASSTSRGEYGYTF
size: NA; J: TRBJ2-4; V: TRBV5-6; D: NA; DNA: TGTGCCAGCACCATTGGGGGCAGAGAAAACATTCAGTACTTC; CDR3: CASTIGGRENIQYF
size: NA; J: TRBJ1-1; V: TRBV4-1; D: NA; DNA: TGCGCCAGCAGCCAAGTTCGAGAAATGAACACTGAAGCTTTCTTT; CDR3: CASSQVREMNTEAFF
size: NA; J: TRBJ1-2; V: TRBV25-1; D: NA; DNA: TGTGCCAGCAGTGGGGTAGCGACAGTAACCGGCTATGGCTACACCTTC; CDR3: CASSGVATVTGYGYTF
size: once; J: TRBJ2-1; V: TRBV19; D: TRBD1; DNA: TGTGCCAGTAGTGCCCCCTTGAGCGGCTGGGGTCACGGGACAGATGACAATGAGCAGTTCTTC; CDR3: CASSAPLSGWGHGTDDNEQFF
size: NA; J: TRBJ2-7; V: TRBV7-9; D: TRBD1; DNA: TGTGCCAGCAGCCACGCGGACAGGGACCACGAGCAGTACTTC; CDR3: CASSHADRDHEQYF
size: NA; J: TRBJ2-3; V: TRBV25-1; D: TRBD2; DNA: TGTGCCAGCAGTGAATATATAGCGGGAGACACAGATACGCAGTATTTT; CDR3: CASSEYIAGDTDTQYF
size: NA; J: TRBJ2-7; V: TRBV29-1; D: TRBD1; DNA: TGCAGCATCCGCGCCCGGACAGGAGCCTACGAGCAGTACTTC; CDR3: CSIRARTGAYEQYF